This T cell receptor (beta chain) appears in the sequencing data of a study of human T cells and chemical hapten exposure. Trimming stripped 4 bases from V and 9 bases from J, with 21 bases between. The CDR3 length is 16 residues. Per germline, CDR1 KGHDR and CDR2 SFDVKD. This clonotype was detected ten times or more. The time point: pre-sensitization, week 0. Treatment described: therapeutic diphenylcyclopropenone sensitization with weekly scalp DPC. TCRdb independently ran MiXCR on the RACE reads; one entry per CDR3 protein. The profile shows some 330,000 distinct CDR3 sequences, around 5.5% of them singletons.

The sequencing here drew on whole blood, taken in connection with sensitization to the hapten diphenylcyclopropenone (DPC). The sequence was collected from a woman aged 18-35 years with alopecia areata. Some clones in this sample may be carry-over from other donors' samples. The V call is TRBV24-1, the J call TRBJ2-1; tentatively, D is TRBD1 (5 bases). CDR3 coding DNA: TGTGCCACCAGTGACGGTCTCGGACCGCGGACAATTGAGCAGTTCTTC. Protein sequence: CATSDGLGPRTIEQFF.